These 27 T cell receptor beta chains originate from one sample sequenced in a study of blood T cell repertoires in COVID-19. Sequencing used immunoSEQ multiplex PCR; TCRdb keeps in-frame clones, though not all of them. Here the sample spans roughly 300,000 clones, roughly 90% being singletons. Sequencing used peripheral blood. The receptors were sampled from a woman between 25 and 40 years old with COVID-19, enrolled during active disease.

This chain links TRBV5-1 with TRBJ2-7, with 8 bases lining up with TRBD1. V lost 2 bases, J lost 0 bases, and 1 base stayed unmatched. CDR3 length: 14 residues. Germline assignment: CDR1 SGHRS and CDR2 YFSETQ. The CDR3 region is CASSFGQGSYEQYF. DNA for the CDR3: TGCGCCAGCAGCTTCGGACAGGGCTCCTACGAGCAGTACTTC.

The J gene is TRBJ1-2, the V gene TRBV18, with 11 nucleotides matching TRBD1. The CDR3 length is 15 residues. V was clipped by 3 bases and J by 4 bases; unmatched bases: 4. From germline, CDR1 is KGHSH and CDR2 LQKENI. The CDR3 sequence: CASSPADRGPYGYTF. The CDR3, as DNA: TGTGCCAGCTCACCCGCGGACAGGGGGCCCTATGGCTACACCTTC.

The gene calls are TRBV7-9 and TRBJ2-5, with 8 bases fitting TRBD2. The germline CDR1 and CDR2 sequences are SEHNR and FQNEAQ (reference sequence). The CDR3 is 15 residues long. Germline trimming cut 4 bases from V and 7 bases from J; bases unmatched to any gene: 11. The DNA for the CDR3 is TGTGCCAGCAGCTCATCGCCGGGAGGGTCCGGGACCCAGTACTTC. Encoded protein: CASSSSPGGSGTQYF.

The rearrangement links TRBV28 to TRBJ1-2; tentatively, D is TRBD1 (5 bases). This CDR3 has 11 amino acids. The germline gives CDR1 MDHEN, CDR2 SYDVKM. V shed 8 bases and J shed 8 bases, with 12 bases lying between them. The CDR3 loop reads CASLGEEGYTF. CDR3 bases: TGTGCCAGCCTAGGGGAAGAAGGCTACACCTTC.

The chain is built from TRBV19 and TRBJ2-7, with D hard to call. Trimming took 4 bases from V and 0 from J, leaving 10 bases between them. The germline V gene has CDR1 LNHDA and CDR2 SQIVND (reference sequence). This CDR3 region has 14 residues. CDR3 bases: TGTGCCAGTAGTAGGGCAGGTAGCTCCTACGAGCAGTACTTC. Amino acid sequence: CASSRAGSSYEQYF.

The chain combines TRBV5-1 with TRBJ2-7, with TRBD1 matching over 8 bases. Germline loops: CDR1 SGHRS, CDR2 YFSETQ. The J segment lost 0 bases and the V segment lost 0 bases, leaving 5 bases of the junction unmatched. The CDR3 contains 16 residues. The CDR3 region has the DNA TGCGCCAGCAGCTTGGGTGGGACAGGAATCTCCTACGAGCAGTACTTC. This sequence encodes CASSLGGTGISYEQYF. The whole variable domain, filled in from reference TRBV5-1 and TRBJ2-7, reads KAGVTQTPRYLIKTRGQQVTLSCSPISGHRSVSWYQQTPGQGLQFLFEYFSETQRNKGNFPGRFSGRQFSNSRSEMNVSTLELGDSALYLCASSLGGTGISYEQYFGPGTRLTVT.

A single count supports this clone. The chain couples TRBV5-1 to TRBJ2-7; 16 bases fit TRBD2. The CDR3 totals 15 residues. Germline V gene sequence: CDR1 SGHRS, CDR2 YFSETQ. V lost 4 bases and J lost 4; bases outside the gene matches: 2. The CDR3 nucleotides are TGCGCCAGCAGCATGGGACTAGCGGGAGGGTACGAGCAGTACTTC. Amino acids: CASSMGLAGGYEQYF.

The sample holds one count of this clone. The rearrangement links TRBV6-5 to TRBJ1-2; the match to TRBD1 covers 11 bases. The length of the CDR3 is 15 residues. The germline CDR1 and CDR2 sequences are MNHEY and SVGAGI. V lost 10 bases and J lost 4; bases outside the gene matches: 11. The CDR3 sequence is CANKRTGGSGYGYTF. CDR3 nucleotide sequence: TGTGCCAACAAAAGGACAGGGGGCAGTGGCTATGGCTACACCTTC.

CDR3 sequence reads: CAISARLAPEDEQFF. CDR3 nucleotides: TGTGCCATCAGTGCCCGACTAGCGCCTGAGGATGAGCAGTTCTTC. This chain connects TRBV10-3 to TRBJ2-1; 8 nucleotides line up with TRBD2. This CDR3 contains 15 residues. Trimming cost V 4 bases and J 8 bases; bases outside gene matches: 10. Germline V CDR1 and CDR2: ENHRY, SYGVKD.

For the CDR3, the DNA is TGTGCCAGCAGCTTGTTTAGCGGGAGCTATGAGCAGTTCTTC. Encoded protein: CASSLFSGSYEQFF. This rearrangement joins TRBV5-5 to TRBJ2-1; 9 positions match TRBD2. Germline V lookup: CDR1 SGHKS, CDR2 YYEKEE (reference sequence). V shed 1 base and J 8 bases; nucleotides not matched to a gene: 4. The CDR3 is 14 residues long.

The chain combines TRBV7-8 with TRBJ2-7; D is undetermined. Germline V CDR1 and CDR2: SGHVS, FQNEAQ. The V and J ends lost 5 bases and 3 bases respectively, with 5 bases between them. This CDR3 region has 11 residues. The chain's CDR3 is CASSRYYEQYF. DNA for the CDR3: TGTGCCAGCAGCCGTTACTACGAGCAGTACTTC.

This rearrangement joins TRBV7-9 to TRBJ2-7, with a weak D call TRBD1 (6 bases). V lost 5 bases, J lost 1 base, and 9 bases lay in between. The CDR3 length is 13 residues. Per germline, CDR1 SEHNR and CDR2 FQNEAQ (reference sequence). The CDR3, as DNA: TGTGCCAGCAGCCCTAGGGGGTCCTACGAGCAGTACTTC. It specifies CASSPRGSYEQYF.

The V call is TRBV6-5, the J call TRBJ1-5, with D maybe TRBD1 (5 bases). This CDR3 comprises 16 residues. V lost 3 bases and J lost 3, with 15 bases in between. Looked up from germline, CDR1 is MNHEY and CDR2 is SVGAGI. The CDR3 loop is CASSYGGGALNQPQHF. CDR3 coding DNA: TGTGCCAGCAGTTATGGCGGAGGGGCTCTCAATCAGCCCCAGCATTTT.

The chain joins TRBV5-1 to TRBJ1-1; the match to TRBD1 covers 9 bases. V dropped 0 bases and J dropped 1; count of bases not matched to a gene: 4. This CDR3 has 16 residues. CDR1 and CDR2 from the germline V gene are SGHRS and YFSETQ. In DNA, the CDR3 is TGCGCCAGCAGCTTGGTATACAGGGGGCGGAACACTGAAGCTTTCTTT. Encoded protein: CASSLVYRGRNTEAFF.

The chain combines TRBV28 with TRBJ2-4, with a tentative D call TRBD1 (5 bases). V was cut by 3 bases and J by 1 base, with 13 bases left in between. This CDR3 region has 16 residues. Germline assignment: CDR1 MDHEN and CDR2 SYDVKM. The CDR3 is CASSFGPKGAKNIQYF. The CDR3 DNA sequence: TGTGCCAGCAGTTTTGGGCCGAAGGGGGCCAAAAACATTCAGTACTTC.

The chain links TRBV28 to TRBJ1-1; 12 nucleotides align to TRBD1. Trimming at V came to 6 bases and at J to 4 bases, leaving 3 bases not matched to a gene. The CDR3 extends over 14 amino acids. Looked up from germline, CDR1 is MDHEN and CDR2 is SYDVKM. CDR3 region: CASRGQGAGTEAFF. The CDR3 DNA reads TGTGCCAGCAGGGGACAGGGGGCTGGCACTGAAGCTTTCTTT.

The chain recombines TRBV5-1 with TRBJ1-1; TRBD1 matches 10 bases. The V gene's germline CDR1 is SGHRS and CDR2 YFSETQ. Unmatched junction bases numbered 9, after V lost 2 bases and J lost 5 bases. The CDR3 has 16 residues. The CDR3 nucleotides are TGCGCCAGCAGCTTTGGGGACAGGGGCCTTGCTACTGAAGCTTTCTTT. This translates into CASSFGDRGLATEAFF.

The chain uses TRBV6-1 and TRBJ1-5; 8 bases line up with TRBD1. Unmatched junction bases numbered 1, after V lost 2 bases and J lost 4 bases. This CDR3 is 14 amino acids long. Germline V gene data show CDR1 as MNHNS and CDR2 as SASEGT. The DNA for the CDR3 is TGTGCCAGCAGTGAACAGGGGGCAAATCAGCCCCAGCATTTT. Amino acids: CASSEQGANQPQHF.

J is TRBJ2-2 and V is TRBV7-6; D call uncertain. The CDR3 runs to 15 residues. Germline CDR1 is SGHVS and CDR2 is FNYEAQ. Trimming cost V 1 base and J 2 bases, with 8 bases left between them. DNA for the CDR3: TGTGCCAGCAGCTTAGGTACCCTAAACACCGGGGAGCTGTTTTTT. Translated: CASSLGTLNTGELFF.

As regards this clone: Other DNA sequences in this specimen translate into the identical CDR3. CDR3 protein: CASSVGGRSYEQYF. The CDR3 DNA sequence: TGTGCCAGCAGCGTAGGGGGGCGGTCCTACGAGCAGTACTTC. The chain has TRBV9 and TRBJ2-7, with a tentative D call TRBD1 (6 bases). This CDR3 comprises 14 residues. Trimming took 0 bases from V and 1 from J, leaving 8 bases between them. CDR1 SGDLS and CDR2 YYNGEE come from the germline V gene.

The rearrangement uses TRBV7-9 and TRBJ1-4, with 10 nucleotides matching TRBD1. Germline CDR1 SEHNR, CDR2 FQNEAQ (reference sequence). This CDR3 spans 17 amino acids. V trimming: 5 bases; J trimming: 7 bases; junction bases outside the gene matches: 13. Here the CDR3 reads CASSQGDRGPTGEKLFF. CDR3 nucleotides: TGTGCCAGCAGCCAAGGGGACAGGGGACCGACGGGTGAAAAACTGTTTTTT.

CDR3: CASGRTYNEQFF. CDR3 nucleotides: TGTGCCTCTGGGAGGACCTACAATGAGCAGTTCTTC. The chain recombines TRBV15 with TRBJ2-1; weak D call: TRBD2 (6 bases). The V gene lost 11 bases and the J gene lost 2 bases, with 10 bases spanning the gap. Germline V lookup: CDR1 LNHNV, CDR2 YYDKDF (reference sequence). CDR3 length: 12 residues.

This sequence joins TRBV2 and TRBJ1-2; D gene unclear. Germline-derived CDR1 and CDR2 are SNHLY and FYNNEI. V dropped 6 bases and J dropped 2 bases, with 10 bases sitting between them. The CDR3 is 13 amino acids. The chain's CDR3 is CASREVRNYGYTF. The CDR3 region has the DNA TGTGCCAGCAGAGAGGTCCGAAACTATGGCTACACCTTC.

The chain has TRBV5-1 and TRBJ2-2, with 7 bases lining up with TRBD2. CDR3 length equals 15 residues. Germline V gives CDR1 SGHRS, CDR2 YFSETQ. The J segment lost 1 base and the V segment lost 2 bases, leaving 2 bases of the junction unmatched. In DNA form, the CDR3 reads TGCGCCAGCAGCTTTGGGGGGGTGAACACCGGGGAGCTGTTTTTT. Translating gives CASSFGGVNTGELFF.

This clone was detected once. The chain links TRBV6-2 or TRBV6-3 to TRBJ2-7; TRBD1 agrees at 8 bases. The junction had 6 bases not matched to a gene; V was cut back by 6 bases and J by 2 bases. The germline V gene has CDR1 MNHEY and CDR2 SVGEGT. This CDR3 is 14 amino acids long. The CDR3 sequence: CASSQRTGTYEQYF. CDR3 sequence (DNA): TGTGCCAGCAGCCAAAGGACAGGGACCTACGAGCAGTACTTC.

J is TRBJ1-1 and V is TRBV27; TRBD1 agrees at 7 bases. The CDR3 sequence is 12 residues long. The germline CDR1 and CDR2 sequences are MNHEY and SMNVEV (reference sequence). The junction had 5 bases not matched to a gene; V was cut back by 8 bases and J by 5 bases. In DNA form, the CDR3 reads TGTGCCAGCTCGGGCAGGGGGACTGAAGCTTTCTTT. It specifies CASSGRGTEAFF.

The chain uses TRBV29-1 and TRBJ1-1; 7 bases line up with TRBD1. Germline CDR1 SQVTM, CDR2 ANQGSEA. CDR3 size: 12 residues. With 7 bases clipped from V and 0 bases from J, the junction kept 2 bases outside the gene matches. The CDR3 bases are TGCAGCGGACAGGGACTGAACACTGAAGCTTTCTTT. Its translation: CSGQGLNTEAFF.